The table lists the clone carrying this TCR beta chain with a few counts. What it binds is not known. Method: immunoSEQ multiplex PCR; TCRdb's copy keeps in-frame clones and lacks some. There are some 470,000 clones in the sample; around 78% occur only once, and 10% to 15% lies in the top ten. These data belong to a study of shared clonotypes between healthy human individuals. The CDR3 runs to 15 residues. The germline gives CDR1 MRHNA, CDR2 SNTAGT. Trimming removed 2 bases from V and 5 bases from J, with 13 bases in between. Whole-study results and caveats: Sequencing depth was expected to influence donor clonotype sharing.

Sequencing was carried out using PBMCs. This clonotype originated in a woman between 40 and 55 years old in good health. Some clones in this sample may be carry-over from other donors' samples. This chain uses TRBV6-4 with TRBJ2-1; D remains unclear. The CDR3 reads CASSDGGGSNNEQFF. The CDR3 coding sequence is TGTGCCAGCAGTGACGGTGGCGGTAGTAACAATGAGCAGTTCTTC.